Each of the 25 T cell receptor beta chains below was sequenced from the same sample in a study of patients and donors after allogeneic stem cell transplantation. MiXCR, applied by TCRdb to the RT-PCR reads, yields one record per CDR3 protein. The table has about 200,000 distinct CDR3 sequences, around 41% seen once. The sequenced sample consisted of blood, either unsorted or a sorted T cell fraction (not recorded which). The receptors derive from a human donor who was either an allogeneic HSCT recipient or a stem cell or donor lymphocyte infusion donor (not recorded which). It is not recorded whose cells these are; they may come from a transplant donor.

This clonotype was detected a few times. The chain links TRBV7-8 to TRBJ1-2; D is unclear. The CDR3 loop spans 12 amino acids. The ends were cut back, 5 bases at V and 4 bases at J, with 8 bases in the middle. Germline V CDR1 and CDR2: SGHVS, FQNEAQ. DNA of the CDR3: TGTGCCAGCAGCCCGACTAGCTATGGCTACACCTTC. Protein sequence: CASSPTSYGYTF.

This chain links TRBV2 with TRBJ2-7; D may be TRBD2 (6 bases). Germline CDR1 and CDR2: SNHLY and FYNNEI. The CDR3 sequence is 13 residues long. Deletions cut 5 bases from V and 3 bases from J, with 11 bases between. The CDR3 DNA reads TGTGCCAGCAGTAGCCTAGCGCGCTACGAGCAGTACTTC. This translates into CASSSLARYEQYF.

The V and J genes are TRBV20-1 and TRBJ1-2, with no clear D. The CDR3 has 12 amino acids. Germline CDR1 DFQATT, CDR2 SNEGSKA (reference sequence). The ends were cut back, 4 bases at V and 5 bases at J, with 11 bases in the middle. As DNA, the CDR3 is TGCAGTGCTATTACGCGTAATTATGGCTACACCTTC. Protein product: CSAITRNYGYTF.

In this sample, this clonotype turned up a few times. The CDR3 DNA follows: TGCGCCAGCAGCCAAGGGTCTGGCGGGGTGGGGGGGAACACTGAAGCTTTCTTT. Protein sequence: CASSQGSGGVGGNTEAFF. The chain recombines TRBV4-3 with TRBJ1-1; maybe TRBD1 (5 bases). CDR3 size: 18 residues. CDR1 is LGHNA and CDR2 is YSLEER in the germline V gene. Trimming left V 1 base short and J 1 base short, with 19 bases between.

This chain joins TRBV20-1 and TRBJ1-2, with D possibly TRBD1 on 5 matching bases. The germline gives CDR1 DFQATT, CDR2 SNEGSKA (reference sequence). The V end lost 2 bases, the J end lost 3 bases, and 10 bases lay between the germline ends. The CDR3 runs 13 residues. CDR3 residues: CSARIGADYGYTF. CDR3 bases: TGCAGTGCTAGAATCGGGGCAGACTATGGCTACACCTTC.

The rearrangement links TRBV13 to TRBJ2-3; the match to TRBD2 covers 7 bases. With 7 bases clipped from V and 3 bases from J, the junction kept 7 bases outside the gene matches. Germline assignment: CDR1 PRHDT and CDR2 FYEKMQ (reference sequence). The CDR3 runs to 14 residues. DNA of the CDR3: TGTGCCAGCACTCTCCGGGGGGTAACAGATACGCAGTATTTT. It yields the protein CASTLRGVTDTQYF.

This clonotype was seen only once. The V gene is TRBV4-3, the J gene TRBJ1-1; tentative D call: TRBD1 (5 bases). Germline loops: CDR1 LGHNA, CDR2 YSLEER. The CDR3 totals 15 residues. Trimming took 0 bases from V and 3 from J, leaving 11 bases between them. The CDR3, as DNA: TGCGCCAGCAGCCAAGACCGGGGGTGGGACACTGAAGCTTTCTTT. Its translation is CASSQDRGWDTEAFF.

The genes are TRBV3-1 and TRBJ1-3; D uncertain. Germline CDR1 is LGHDT and CDR2 is YNNKEL (reference sequence). The V end was cut by 3 bases, the J end by 3 bases, with 12 bases between. The CDR3 runs to 15 residues. Here the CDR3 reads CASSHGINDGNTIYF. The CDR3 coding sequence is TGTGCCAGCAGCCACGGAATTAATGATGGAAACACCATATATTTT.

In its sample, this clonotype was seen a few times. This chain joins TRBV9 and TRBJ1-6; D possibly corresponds to TRBD1 (6 bases). The CDR3 contains 15 residues. Trimming took 4 bases from V and 8 from J, leaving 16 bases between them. Germline-derived CDR1 and CDR2 are SGDLS and YYNGEE. CDR3 sequence: CASSPRGLPDSPLHF. The CDR3 DNA reads as TGTGCCAGCAGCCCCAGGGGCCTTCCGGATTCACCCCTCCACTTT.

This chain joins TRBV14 and TRBJ2-2; D possibly matches TRBD1 or TRBD2 (5 bases each). The CDR3 length is 15 residues. V dropped 5 bases and J dropped 3 bases, with 13 bases sitting between them. CDR1 and CDR2 (germline): SGHDN, FVKESK. Written as DNA, the CDR3 is TGTGCCAGCAGCTACCAGGGACGGCACACCGGGGAGCTGTTTTTT. Amino acids: CASSYQGRHTGELFF.

V and J are TRBV4-3 and TRBJ1-1; the D is unclear. The germline V and J ends were trimmed by 1 base and 8 bases, with 11 bases remaining between them. Germline loops: CDR1 LGHNA, CDR2 YSLEER. CDR3 size: 13 residues. The CDR3 here is CASSQVLAPEAFF. The DNA of the CDR3 is TGCGCCAGCAGCCAAGTCTTGGCACCAGAAGCTTTCTTT.

J is TRBJ1-4 and V is TRBV20-1; D possibly corresponds to TRBD1 (6 bases). Germline-derived CDR1 and CDR2 are DFQATT and SNEGSKA (reference sequence). V was clipped by 7 bases and J by 3 bases, with 9 bases between them. CDR3 size: 12 residues. The CDR3 sequence is CSVGTPNEKLFF. CDR3 nucleotide sequence: TGCAGTGTAGGGACACCTAATGAAAAACTGTTTTTT.

This chain connects TRBV12-3 or TRBV12-4 to TRBJ1-6; D perhaps matches TRBD1 (5 bases). Trimming shortened V by 5 bases and J by 11 bases, and 13 bases separated the two germline ends. The CDR3 length is 13 residues. CDR3: CASSTGPQAPLHF. In nucleotides, the CDR3 is TGTGCCAGCAGTACAGGTCCTCAGGCACCCCTCCACTTT.

This sequence joins TRBV20-1 and TRBJ1-4; 7 bases match TRBD1. Germline trimming cut 4 bases from V and 8 bases from J; bases unmatched to any gene: 7. This CDR3 contains 13 residues. Germline lookup yields CDR1 DFQATT and CDR2 SNEGSKA (reference sequence). CDR3 sequence reads: CSAKTGTREKLFF. CDR3 sequence (DNA): TGCAGTGCTAAGACAGGGACGAGAGAAAAACTGTTTTTT.

This clonotype turned up a few times. The rearrangement uses TRBV20-1 and TRBJ2-1; tentative D call: TRBD2 (6 bases). The germline V and J ends were trimmed by 3 bases and 8 bases, with 17 bases remaining between them. CDR1 and CDR2 (germline): DFQATT, SNEGSKA (reference sequence). The length of the CDR3 is 14 residues. CDR3 sequence (DNA): TGCAGTGCTAGTGGGACTCTTAATAGCGATGAGCAGTTCTTC. Translated, it gives CSASGTLNSDEQFF.

The chain combines TRBV27 with TRBJ1-6, with TRBD1 as a possible D gene (5 bases). CDR1 MNHEY and CDR2 SMNVEV come from the germline V gene (reference sequence). The CDR3 totals 16 residues. The germline V and J ends were trimmed by 6 bases and 7 bases, with 19 bases remaining between them. CDR3 sequence reads: CASRLRGGVSNSPLHF. The CDR3 nucleotides are TGTGCCAGCAGGCTCCGTGGGGGGGTATCGAATTCACCCCTCCACTTT.

This rearrangement joins TRBV7-9 to TRBJ2-7, with D uncertain. There are 16 residues in the CDR3. In germline, CDR1 is SEHNR, CDR2 FQNEAQ (reference sequence). V gave up 5 bases and J gave up 0 bases, with 17 bases separating them. The CDR3 here is CASSPWAALSSYEQYF. CDR3 coding DNA: TGTGCCAGCAGCCCCTGGGCAGCCCTAAGCTCCTACGAGCAGTACTTC.

This clonotype was observed a handful of times. The J gene is TRBJ1-6, the V gene TRBV7-2, with a possible D match to TRBD1 (6 bases). Trimming took 4 bases from V and 9 from J, leaving 10 bases between them. This CDR3 region has 13 residues. Germline V lookup: CDR1 SGHTA, CDR2 FQGNSA. The CDR3 DNA follows: TGTGCCAGCAGCTCCCCAGGGGCTTCACCCCTCCACTTT. This translates into CASSSPGASPLHF.

The chain combines TRBV12-3 or TRBV12-4 with TRBJ1-3; D is undetermined. CDR3 length: 16 amino acids. V was shortened by 1 base and J by 2 bases, with 12 bases between the two germline ends. This CDR3 is CASSLVRPSTGNTIYF. CDR3 DNA: TGTGCCAGCAGTTTAGTTCGACCGTCGACTGGAAACACCATATATTTT.

This clonotype was counted a few times. V gene TRBV2 combines with J gene TRBJ1-1, with 8 bases fitting TRBD1. This CDR3 has 13 amino acids. The germline CDR1 and CDR2 sequences are SNHLY and FYNNEI. V shed 7 bases, J shed 4 bases, and the junction held 5 bases outside the gene matches. DNA for the CDR3: TGTGCCAGCAAAAGACAGGGGAGCACTGAAGCTTTCTTT. Protein: CASKRQGSTEAFF.

This chain uses TRBV10-3 with TRBJ1-1; D not resolved. CDR1 and CDR2 from the germline V gene are ENHRY and SYGVKD. Between the trimmed V and J ends, which lost 8 bases and 5 bases, there was a span of 15 bases. The CDR3 covers 13 residues. CDR3 sequence reads: CAIGAPSRTEAFF. CDR3 nucleotide sequence: TGTGCCATCGGCGCCCCTTCAAGAACTGAAGCTTTCTTT.

V and J are TRBV5-1 and TRBJ2-1, with 10 bases identical to TRBD2. The V and J ends lost 3 bases and 4 bases, in that order; junction bases with no gene match: 4. CDR3 length equals 15 residues. The germline V gene has CDR1 SGHRS and CDR2 YFSETQ. CDR3 coding DNA: TGCGCCAGCAGCTCTAGCGGGGGATATTACAATGAGCAGTTCTTC. Protein product: CASSSSGGYYNEQFF.

This chain joins TRBV4-1 and TRBJ2-2; 7 bases align to TRBD2. The V gene's germline CDR1 is MGHRA and CDR2 YSYEKL. This CDR3 is 17 amino acids long. Trimming at V came to 1 base and at J to 4 bases, leaving 9 bases not matched to a gene. The CDR3 region has the DNA TGCGCCAGCAGCCAAGTAGTCCTAGCGGCTCCCACCGGGGAGCTGTTTTTT. It codes for CASSQVVLAAPTGELFF.

The rearrangement joins TRBV15 to TRBJ2-7, with D hard to call. The V end was cut by 4 bases, the J end by 1 base, with 11 bases between. The CDR3 runs to 14 residues. Germline CDR1 is LNHNV and CDR2 is YYDKDF (reference sequence). The CDR3 reads CATSTNRRSYEQYF. In DNA, the CDR3 is TGTGCCACCAGCACTAACAGAAGGTCCTACGAGCAGTACTTC.

CDR3 in amino acids: CATTSGTGDTGYTF. The CDR3 DNA follows: TGTGCCACCACGTCTGGGACAGGGGACACTGGCTACACCTTC. V is TRBV28 and J is TRBJ1-2; TRBD1 agrees at 10 bases. This CDR3 spans 14 amino acids. J gave up 7 bases and V 10 bases, and 12 bases lay outside the gene matches. Germline V gene lookup returns CDR1 MDHEN and CDR2 SYDVKM.